These 21 T cell receptor beta chains were all obtained from the same sample, sequenced in a study of technical replicates of blood from a few donors. Sequenced by immunoSEQ multiplex PCR; TCRdb stores in-frame clones only, minus some. The table lists under 85,000 clones, under 95% of them singletons. The specimen sequenced was T cells isolated from PBMCs. The source is a human donor in good health.

The chain has TRBV29-1 and TRBJ2-5; 8 bases fit TRBD2. CDR1 is SQVTM, CDR2 ANQGSEA, per germline. Germline trimming cut 5 bases from V and 4 bases from J; bases unmatched to any gene: 12. CDR3 length: 15 residues. CDR3 protein: CSVFSGSIDGETQYF. The CDR3, as DNA: TGCAGCGTTTTCAGCGGGAGTATTGATGGAGAGACCCAGTACTTC.

The V gene is TRBV25-1, the J gene TRBJ2-5; TRBD1 aligns across 7 bases. Germline V gene data show CDR1 as MGHDK and CDR2 as SYGVNS. The ends lost 2 bases at V and 4 bases at J; junction bases unmatched: 7. This CDR3 is 15 amino acids long. CDR3 in amino acids: CASSEPGRGRETQYF. The CDR3 DNA reads as TGTGCCAGCAGTGAACCGGGAAGGGGGCGAGAGACCCAGTACTTC.

The count of this clone is one. The chain combines TRBV5-1 with TRBJ2-2; D perhaps matches TRBD2 (6 bases). Germline loops: CDR1 SGHRS, CDR2 YFSETQ. Trimming stripped 4 bases from V and 3 bases from J, with 7 bases between. The CDR3 loop spans 13 amino acids. In nucleotides, the CDR3 is TGCGCCAGCAGCCTAGCGTACACCGGGGAGCTGTTTTTT. Residues: CASSLAYTGELFF.

The V and J genes are TRBV9 and TRBJ2-1; no reliable D call. The CDR3 covers 15 residues. Trimming cost V 1 base and J 3 bases, with 11 bases left between them. Germline lookup yields CDR1 SGDLS and CDR2 YYNGEE. CDR3 in DNA: TGTGCCAGCAGCGTAAAGGCTGACTTCTACAATGAGCAGTTCTTC. It codes for CASSVKADFYNEQFF.

The chain has TRBV7-8 and TRBJ2-2; D is possibly TRBD1 (5 bases). CDR3 size: 16 residues. CDR1 SGHVS and CDR2 FQNEAQ come from the germline V gene. V gave up 5 bases and J gave up 1 base, with 14 bases separating them. The CDR3 spells CASSPWQGRNTGELFF. CDR3 sequence (DNA): TGTGCCAGCAGCCCTTGGCAGGGTAGGAACACCGGGGAGCTGTTTTTT. The variable domain in full, completed from reference TRBV7-8 and TRBJ2-2, reads GAGVSQSPRYKVAKRGQDVALRCDPISGHVSLFWYQQALGQGPEFLTYFQNEAQLDKSGLPSDRFFAERPEGSVSTLKIQRTQQEDSAVYLCASSPWQGRNTGELFFGEGSRLTVL.

This CDR3 reads CATSKWTGSNQPQHF. The CDR3 nucleotides read TGTGCCACCAGCAAATGGACAGGGAGCAATCAGCCCCAGCATTTT. The chain couples TRBV15 to TRBJ1-5, with TRBD1 identical over 8 bases. The CDR3 is 15 residues long. After removal of 4 bases from V and 1 base from J, the junction contained 3 bases not matched to a gene. Per germline, CDR1 LNHNV and CDR2 YYDKDF (reference sequence).

J is TRBJ1-5 and V is TRBV30, with D maybe TRBD1 (5 bases). Germline V gene sequence: CDR1 GTSNPN, CDR2 SVGIG (reference sequence). This CDR3 has 12 residues. Trimming took off 5 bases at V and 6 bases at J, with 11 bases between the two ends. The CDR3 spells CAWSGQGQPQHF. The CDR3 DNA follows: TGTGCCTGGTCAGGGCAAGGTCAGCCCCAGCATTTT.

The CDR3 DNA is TGCGCCAGCAGCCAAGCGGGGACAGGCGGACAGGACGAGCAGTACTTC. Encoded protein: CASSQAGTGGQDEQYF. This chain links TRBV4-1 with TRBJ2-7; 8 bases line up with TRBD1. Germline loops: CDR1 MGHRA, CDR2 YSYEKL. The CDR3 covers 16 residues. V was pared by 1 base and J by 5 bases, with 10 bases of the junction left unmatched.

This rearrangement joins TRBV29-1 to TRBJ1-2; TRBD1 matches 8 bases. With 3 bases clipped from V and 6 bases from J, the junction kept 9 bases outside the gene matches. The germline gives CDR1 SQVTM, CDR2 ANQGSEA. CDR3 length equals 14 residues. The CDR3 coding sequence is TGCAGCGTTGAGGACAGGGCCTTTTTCCATGGCTACACCTTC. This sequence encodes CSVEDRAFFHGYTF.

This chain connects TRBV28 to TRBJ2-3; D is ambiguous. The CDR3 sequence is 15 residues long. V lost 2 bases and J lost 6, with 15 bases in between. The germline CDR1 and CDR2 sequences are MDHEN and SYDVKM. CDR3 in amino acids: CASSLGQAQDDTQYF. DNA for the CDR3: TGTGCCAGCAGTTTAGGGCAGGCCCAAGATGATACGCAGTATTTT.

V usage is TRBV7-2 and J usage is TRBJ2-5, with no clear D. Trimming removed 3 bases from V and 1 base from J, with 3 bases in between. Looked up from germline, CDR1 is SGHTA and CDR2 is FQGNSA. The CDR3 extends over 12 amino acids. The CDR3 region has the DNA TGTGCCAGCAGCTTTCGCCAAGAGACCCAGTACTTC. Its protein product is CASSFRQETQYF.

This rearrangement joins TRBV27 to TRBJ1-2; 12 bases are shared with TRBD1. The germline CDR1 and CDR2 sequences are MNHEY and SMNVEV (reference sequence). This CDR3 region has 15 residues. V gave up 3 bases and J gave up 7 bases; unmatched junction bases: 6. This chain's CDR3 is CASSFTGTGGSGYTF. The CDR3 DNA is TGTGCCAGCAGTTTCACTGGGACAGGGGGCTCTGGCTACACCTTC.

A few counts support this clone. The chain combines TRBV19 with TRBJ1-2, with unresolved D. Germline assignment: CDR1 LNHDA and CDR2 SQIVND (reference sequence). The CDR3 covers 14 residues. Between the trimmed V and J ends, which lost 7 bases and 3 bases, there was a span of 15 bases. The CDR3 sequence: CASTGEDGYYGYTF. CDR3 in DNA: TGTGCCAGTACTGGAGAGGATGGATACTATGGCTACACCTTC. The whole variable domain, remainder taken from reference TRBV19 and TRBJ1-2, is DGGITQSPKYLFRKEGQNVTLSCEQNLNHDAMYWYRQDPGQGLRLIYYSQIVNDFQKGDIAEGYSVSREKKESFPLTVTSAQKNPTAFYLCASTGEDGYYGYTFGSGTRLTVV.

A single count supports this clone. V usage is TRBV11-2 and J usage is TRBJ2-7, with a weak D call TRBD2 (7 bases). Deletions cut 0 bases from V and 3 bases from J, with 27 bases between. The CDR3 loop spans 20 amino acids. The germline V gene has CDR1 SGHAT and CDR2 FQNNGV. CDR3 bases: TGTGCCAGCAGCTTAGACTCCTTCTGGCCTGGAGGGAGGGGGGGCTACGAGCAGTACTTC. Its protein is CASSLDSFWPGGRGGYEQYF.

This sequence joins TRBV6-6 and TRBJ2-3, with 7 positions matching TRBD2. The length of the CDR3 is 16 residues. CDR1 and CDR2 (germline): MNHNY, SVGAGI (reference sequence). J lost 0 bases, V lost 4 bases, and 7 bases had no gene match. CDR3 sequence (DNA): TGTGCCAGCAGTTTTGAAGCGGGGTCTAGCACAGATACGCAGTATTTT. Amino acid sequence: CASSFEAGSSTDTQYF.

To note about this clone: A read error may account for a junction end that differs from germline. The gene calls are TRBV14 and TRBJ2-7; 15 nucleotides match TRBD2. The germline CDR1 and CDR2 sequences are SGHDN and FVKESK. The CDR3 has 15 amino acids. In nucleotides, the CDR3 is TGTGCCAGCAGCCTGGGGACTAGCGGGGGGCGACCCGTAAACTTC. It encodes CASSLGTSGGRPVNF.

The chain has TRBV19 and TRBJ1-5, with TRBD1 matching 12 bases. The CDR3 sequence is 19 residues long. Germline-derived CDR1 and CDR2 are LNHDA and SQIVND (reference sequence). V lost 5 bases to trimming and J lost 1 base; unmatched junction nucleotides: 12. In DNA form, the CDR3 reads TGTGCCAGTAGTCTAACCGGGACAGGGGGCGCCTGGAGCAATCAGCCCCAGCATTTT. This encodes CASSLTGTGGAWSNQPQHF. Complete variable domain (other parts from reference TRBV19 and TRBJ1-5): DGGITQSPKYLFRKEGQNVTLSCEQNLNHDAMYWYRQDPGQGLRLIYYSQIVNDFQKGDIAEGYSVSREKKESFPLTVTSAQKNPTAFYLCASSLTGTGGAWSNQPQHFGDGTRLSIL.

The chain has TRBV27 and TRBJ1-3, with D possibly TRBD1 on 6 matching bases. The length of the CDR3 is 15 residues. Germline values: CDR1 MNHEY, CDR2 SMNVEV (reference sequence). Trimming took off 5 bases at V and 0 bases at J, with 11 bases between the two ends. The CDR3 sequence is CASSAIGGSGNTIYF. The CDR3 coding sequence is TGTGCCAGCAGTGCGATAGGGGGCTCTGGAAACACCATATATTTT.

The chain employs TRBV27 and TRBJ1-5; D remains ambiguous. V was trimmed by 3 bases and J by 0 bases, leaving 18 bases between them. The CDR3 runs 18 residues. The germline V gene encodes CDR1 MNHEY and CDR2 SMNVEV (reference sequence). DNA of the CDR3: TGTGCCAGCAGTTTGTATGACCCCGGGATCTTTAGCAATCAGCCCCAGCATTTT. Translated, it gives CASSLYDPGIFSNQPQHF.

The V call is TRBV25-1, the J call TRBJ2-3, with D unresolved. CDR1 and CDR2 from the germline V gene are MGHDK and SYGVNS. The CDR3 length is 14 residues. V shed 2 bases and J shed 1 base, with 7 bases lying between them. The CDR3 nucleotides are TGTGCCAGCAGTGAACTCGCAGGCACAGATACGCAGTATTTT. Translated, it gives CASSELAGTDTQYF.

The chain combines TRBV6-6 with TRBJ2-3, with D tentatively TRBD2 (6 bases). Per the germline V gene, CDR1 is MNHNY and CDR2 is SVGAGI (reference sequence). The CDR3 totals 14 residues. The V and J ends lost 6 bases and 0 bases respectively, with 10 bases between them. The CDR3 reads CASSSGTSTDTQYF. CDR3 in DNA: TGTGCCAGCAGCTCCGGGACTAGCACAGATACGCAGTATTTT.